A selection of T cell receptor beta chains follows, all from one sample in a study of molecular identifiers for immune sequencing clone quantification. TCRdb called the PCR reads again in MiXCR, with one record for every CDR3 protein. The sample lists about 640,000 distinct CDR3 sequences; about 20% were seen once. Specimen: naive CD8+ T cells from blood, with Jurkat cell RNA spiked in. The source of these receptors is a human donor in good health. Some libraries in this study had Jurkat cell RNA spiked in. CDR3s include the opening cysteine and the closing phenylalanine or tryptophan. A D gene is named only where the DNA matches it firmly. Some rows have no size entry. The others give once, few or many, or a class for an expanded clone.

size: NA; D: TRBD1; V: TRBV10-2; J: TRBJ2-4; DNA: TGCGCCAGCAGTGAACAACAGGGGCCCCGTTGGGTAGCCAAAAACATTCAGTACTTC; CDR3: CASSEQQGPRWVAKNIQYF
size: NA; D: TRBD1; V: TRBV29-1; J: TRBJ2-1; DNA: TGCAGCGTTGGGACAGGGCTGTACAATGAGCAGTTCTTC; CDR3: CSVGTGLYNEQFF
size: many; D: NA; V: TRBV28; J: TRBJ2-7; DNA: TGTGCCAGCAGTCCCCCGGGTAGGCGGGACCCACTAGGTGAGCAGTACTTC; CDR3: CASSPPGRRDPLGEQYF
size: NA; D: NA; V: TRBV4-1; J: TRBJ2-2; DNA: TGCGCCAGCAGCCATACGGGGATGGGGAACACCGGGGAGCTGTTTTTT; CDR3: CASSHTGMGNTGELFF
size: many; D: NA; V: TRBV27; J: TRBJ2-7; DNA: TGTGCCAGCAGGTCATGGAACGAGCAGTACTTC; CDR3: CASRSWNEQYF
size: many; D: NA; V: TRBV7-9; J: TRBJ2-5; DNA: TGTGCCAGCAGCTTATCGATCGGTGGAGAGACCCAGTACTTC; CDR3: CASSLSIGGETQYF
size: NA; D: TRBD1; V: TRBV5-1; J: TRBJ2-7; DNA: TGCGCCAGCAGCATGGGACAGGGGAAAGCTGGCTACGAGCAGTACTTC; CDR3: CASSMGQGKAGYEQYF
size: many; D: TRBD2; V: TRBV5-4; J: TRBJ2-7; DNA: TGTGCCAGCAGTGGGATAACCGGACTAGCGGAACCCTACGAGCAGTACTTC; CDR3: CASSGITGLAEPYEQYF
size: NA; D: TRBD1; V: TRBV7-9; J: TRBJ1-2; DNA: TGTGCCAGCAGCTCCGTCCAAACAGGGGGCCCGTACTATGGCTACACCTTC; CDR3: CASSSVQTGGPYYGYTF
size: many; D: NA; V: TRBV5-1; J: TRBJ1-1; DNA: TGCGCCAGCAGCTTGGAGCACCCGAACACTGAAGCTTTCTTT; CDR3: CASSLEHPNTEAFF
size: many; D: NA; V: TRBV19; J: TRBJ2-1; DNA: TGTGCCAGTAGTACCCTTAGGACTCGACATAGCTACAATGAGCAGTTCTTC; CDR3: CASSTLRTRHSYNEQFF
size: few; D: NA; V: TRBV19; J: TRBJ2-7; DNA: TGTGCCAGTATGTGGTCCGGGACGGGGACCTACGAGCAGTACTTC; CDR3: CASMWSGTGTYEQYF
size: few; D: TRBD2; V: TRBV7-9; J: TRBJ2-7; DNA: TGTGCCAGCAGCTCGAGGGAGGGGCGCCCCTACGAGCAGTACTTC; CDR3: CASSSREGRPYEQYF
size: few; D: NA; V: TRBV6-2/TRBV6-3; J: TRBJ2-1; DNA: TGTGCCAGCAGTTCCATAGTCGACTTTTCTAGCTCCTACAATGAGCAGTTCTTC; CDR3: CASSSIVDFSSSYNEQFF
size: NA; D: NA; V: TRBV14; J: TRBJ2-3; DNA: TGTGCCAGCAGCCAAGTAGTCCAGGGGGGAAGCACAGATACGCAGTATTTT; CDR3: CASSQVVQGGSTDTQYF
size: many; D: NA; V: TRBV6-6; J: TRBJ2-1; DNA: TGTGCCAGCAGTTCGGTGTCCCCCCCTTACAATGAGCAGTTCTTC; CDR3: CASSSVSPPYNEQFF
size: many; D: NA; V: TRBV5-1; J: TRBJ1-1; DNA: TGCGCCAGCAGCTTGGCCGCGGGCCCCTCTAACACTGAAGCTTTCTTT; CDR3: CASSLAAGPSNTEAFF
size: many; D: NA; V: TRBV9; J: TRBJ2-3; DNA: TGTGCCAGCAGCAACAGCGACCTCAGCACAGATACGCAGTATTTT; CDR3: CASSNSDLSTDTQYF
size: many; D: TRBD2; V: TRBV7-9; J: TRBJ2-5; DNA: TGTGCCAGCAGCCGCCGGACTAGCGGGCACCAAGAGACCCAGTACTTC; CDR3: CASSRRTSGHQETQYF
size: many; D: NA; V: TRBV1; J: TRBJ2-5; DNA: TGCACCAGCAGCCGTGGGAAAAGCGGGAGTGAGACCCAGTACTTC; CDR3: CTSSRGKSGSETQYF
size: many; D: NA; V: TRBV20-1; J: TRBJ1-5; DNA: TGCAGTGCTAAAGTAAACAGTGGGGGTCCGCATCAGCCCCAGCATTTT; CDR3: CSAKVNSGGPHQPQHF
size: NA; D: NA; V: TRBV12-3/TRBV12-4; J: TRBJ1-5; DNA: TGTGCCAGCAGGCAAGACAGTCAGCCCCAGCATTTT; CDR3: CASRQDSQPQHF
size: few; D: TRBD1; V: TRBV14; J: TRBJ2-5; DNA: TGTGCCAGCAGCCAAGAAACTCAGGGGGCGGGAGAGACCCAGTACTTC; CDR3: CASSQETQGAGETQYF
size: many; D: NA; V: TRBV12-3/TRBV12-4; J: TRBJ2-5; DNA: TGTGCCAGCACCCGGGGTAGCGAAGAGACCCAGTACTTC; CDR3: CASTRGSEETQYF
size: many; D: TRBD1; V: TRBV29-1; J: TRBJ2-7; DNA: TGCAGCGTTGCGGGGACCCCCGGGACAGGGAGTTACGAGCAGTACTTC; CDR3: CSVAGTPGTGSYEQYF
size: many; D: NA; V: TRBV20-1; J: TRBJ1-5; DNA: TGCAGTGCTAGTATGGCAAACAGCCACCCTAGCAATCAGCCCCAGCATTTT; CDR3: CSASMANSHPSNQPQHF
size: NA; D: NA; V: TRBV30; J: TRBJ2-4; DNA: TGTGCCTGGAGTGAGGGGATCATTCAGTACTTC; CDR3: CAWSEGIIQYF
size: many; D: NA; V: TRBV2; J: TRBJ2-7; DNA: TGTGCCAGCACTATAACGGCTAATGCCCCCTACGAGCAGTACTTC; CDR3: CASTITANAPYEQYF
size: many; D: NA; V: TRBV7-9; J: TRBJ1-1; DNA: TGTGCCAGCAGTCTCGGACTGGGAGAAGCTTTCTTT; CDR3: CASSLGLGEAFF
size: many; D: NA; V: TRBV15; J: TRBJ1-5; DNA: TGTGCCACCAGCAGAGATCGGGGGGCGCGGAATCAGCCCCAGCATTTT; CDR3: CATSRDRGARNQPQHF
size: many; D: TRBD1; V: TRBV5-5; J: TRBJ1-6; DNA: TGTGCCAGCAGGTCGACAGGGGGGGGTTCACCCCTCCACTTT; CDR3: CASRSTGGGSPLHF
size: NA; D: TRBD2; V: TRBV5-6; J: TRBJ2-1; DNA: TGTGCCAGCAGCTTACCGACTAGCGGGATTGAGCAGTTCTTC; CDR3: CASSLPTSGIEQFF
size: many; D: NA; V: TRBV4-3; J: TRBJ1-5; DNA: TGCGCCAGCAGCCAAGAGGCAGGGAGCAATCAGCCCCAGCATTTT; CDR3: CASSQEAGSNQPQHF
size: few; D: TRBD1; V: TRBV19; J: TRBJ2-7; DNA: TGTGCCAGTAGTACACCGGGACAGGGGGTGGACGAGCAGTACTTC; CDR3: CASSTPGQGVDEQYF
size: NA; D: NA; V: TRBV11-3; J: TRBJ2-7; DNA: TGTGCCAGCAGCCAAAGACATTTGTTTGGCGAGCAGTACTTC; CDR3: CASSQRHLFGEQYF
size: many; D: TRBD1; V: TRBV12-3/TRBV12-4; J: TRBJ2-7; DNA: TGTGCCAGCAGCCCCCTCAGACAGGGGGCGGACGAGCAGTACTTC; CDR3: CASSPLRQGADEQYF
size: many; D: TRBD2; V: TRBV12-3/TRBV12-4; J: TRBJ2-1; DNA: TGTGCCAGCAGTTTAGCTAGCGGGGGCGACCTCAATGAGCAGTTCTTC; CDR3: CASSLASGGDLNEQFF
size: few; D: NA; V: TRBV4-1; J: TRBJ2-7; DNA: TGCGCCAGCAGCCAAGGGGTCAGGGGAACCTACGAGCAGTACTTC; CDR3: CASSQGVRGTYEQYF
size: many; D: TRBD2; V: TRBV27; J: TRBJ2-3; DNA: TGTGCCAGCAGTCCGGGACTAGCGGGACTAAGCACAGATACGCAGTATTTT; CDR3: CASSPGLAGLSTDTQYF
size: many; D: NA; V: TRBV4-1; J: TRBJ1-4; DNA: TGCGCCAGCAGCCAAGATCGCTCAACTAATGAAAAACTGTTTTTT; CDR3: CASSQDRSTNEKLFF
size: few; D: NA; V: TRBV3-1; J: TRBJ2-7; DNA: TGTGCCAGCAGCCCCAACGGGGTCGAGCAGTACTTC; CDR3: CASSPNGVEQYF
size: many; D: NA; V: TRBV29-1; J: TRBJ1-1; DNA: TGCAGCGGAGAAACAGGAACTTCGTATTGGAACACTGAAGCTTTCTTT; CDR3: CSGETGTSYWNTEAFF
size: NA; D: TRBD2; V: TRBV12-3/TRBV12-4; J: TRBJ2-1; DNA: TGTGCCAGCAGTGCTGATAGCGGGGGGCGTATAAATGAGCAGTTCTTC; CDR3: CASSADSGGRINEQFF
size: many; D: TRBD2; V: TRBV7-2; J: TRBJ2-7; DNA: TGTGCCAGCAGCTCGGCTCCTAGCGGGGGGGCCCTAACCGAGCAGTACTTC; CDR3: CASSSAPSGGALTEQYF
size: many; D: NA; V: TRBV28; J: TRBJ1-5; DNA: TGTGCCACCAGAGAGGATTATTCTAGCAATCAGCCCCAGCATTTT; CDR3: CATREDYSSNQPQHF